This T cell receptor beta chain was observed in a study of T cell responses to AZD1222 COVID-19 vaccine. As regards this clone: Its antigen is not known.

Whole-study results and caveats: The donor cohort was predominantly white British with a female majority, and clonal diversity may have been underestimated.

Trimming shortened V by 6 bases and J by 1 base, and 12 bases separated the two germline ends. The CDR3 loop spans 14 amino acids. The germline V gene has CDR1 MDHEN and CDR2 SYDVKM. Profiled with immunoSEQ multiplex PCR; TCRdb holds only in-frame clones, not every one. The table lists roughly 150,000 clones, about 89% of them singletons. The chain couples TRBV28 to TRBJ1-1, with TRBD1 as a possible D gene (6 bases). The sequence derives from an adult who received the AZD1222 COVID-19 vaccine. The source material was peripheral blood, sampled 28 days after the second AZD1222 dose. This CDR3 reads CASRSTGGNTEAFF. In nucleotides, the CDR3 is TGTGCCAGCAGATCGACAGGCGGGAACACTGAAGCTTTCTTT.